The T cell receptor (beta chain) under discussion was sequenced for a study of molecular identifiers for immune sequencing clone quantification. Study as a whole: Within a replicate experiment, RNA obtained from either around 20,000 or 99,000 naive CD8 cells was divided into five aliquots, and four of those aliquots were then sequenced.

It was from 20,000 to 1,000,000 sorted cells, with 10%, 30% or 50% RNA, that naive CD8 libraries came. A single record per CDR3 protein comes from TCRdb applying MiXCR to the PCR reads. This sample has approximately 630,000 distinct CDR3 sequences, with around 25% found just once. Germline V lookup: CDR1 DFQATT, CDR2 SNEGSKA (reference sequence). This CDR3 is 19 amino acids long. The V and J ends lost 3 bases and 1 base, in that order; junction bases with no gene match: 20. The V gene is TRBV20-1, the J gene TRBJ1-1; TRBD1 matches 7 bases. Sequencing used naive CD8+ T cells from blood, with Jurkat cell RNA spiked in. Subset noted: FACS-sorted CD8+CD4-CCR7+CD45RA+ naive T cells. The TCR was taken from a human donor in good health. Some libraries in this study had Jurkat cell RNA spiked in. The chain's CDR3 is CSASGAPGTDSSGNTEAFF. The CDR3 nucleotides read TGCAGTGCTAGTGGGGCTCCCGGGACAGACTCCTCGGGGAACACTGAAGCTTTCTTT.